This T cell receptor beta chain was found in a study of T cell responses to AZD1222 COVID-19 vaccine. In the study overall: Second doses were pooled across both intervals (about 4 or about 12 weeks).

Produced via immunoSEQ multiplex PCR; TCRdb's table is partial and in-frame only. The table shows 95,000 to 110,000 clones, with about 85% occurring only once. Study findings and constraints: Seropositive AZD1222 recipients at baseline numbered only five or six.

The CDR3 spans 15 residues. Per germline, CDR1 KGHSH and CDR2 LQKENI. V was pared by 0 bases and J by 10 bases, with 5 bases of the junction left unmatched. Concerning this clone: Antigen unknown.

The starting material was peripheral blood, obtained on day 0 of AZD1222 vaccination. The chain links TRBV18 to TRBJ1-6; 8 bases align to TRBD1. The sequence came from an adult in good health. CDR3 nucleotides: TGTGCCAGCTCACCACCGGGGCAGGGGGCGTCACCCCTCCACTTT. The encoded protein is CASSPPGQGASPLHF.